This T cell receptor (beta chain) was sequenced during a study of Ad26.COV2.S vaccination and SARS-CoV-2 variants. At the level of the study: The vaccine Ad26.COV2.S was put into the muscle once, or twice with 56 days between.

Concerning this clone: Its antigen is still unknown.

The treatment denotes: about 20 received Ad26.COV2.S at low or high dose, single or two shots; 5 received placebo; per-sample allocation not given. Material that was analyzed had been drawn on day 63 after the first vaccine or placebo injection. Wuhan-strain SARS-CoV-2 spike was expressed by the Ad26 vector that made up the vaccine. The length of the CDR3 is 11 residues. Germline CDR1 and CDR2: SGHRS and YFSETQ. The V end was cut by 5 bases, the J end by 3 bases, with 5 bases between. Study-level findings and limits: Analyses that measured TCR breadth and depth may have underestimated total T cell responses. Spike-specific TCR breadth was greater after Ad26.COV2.S than placebo.

TCRdb's copy holds only in-frame clones and misses some; the assay was immunoSEQ multiplex PCR. The repertoire consists of about 320,000 clones, with about nine tenths occurring once and the leading ten covering about 5.4%. The material was peripheral blood, obtained in a trial of Ad26.COV2.S vaccine versus placebo. This sequence joins TRBV5-1 and TRBJ1-2, with D unclear. The TCR sequence derives from a person aged 18-60 years who received the Ad26.COV2.S COVID-19 vaccine or a placebo. The CDR3 DNA reads TGCGCCAGCAGGCTAGACTATGGCTACACCTTC. Amino acid sequence: CASRLDYGYTF. Variable domain in full (rest from reference TRBV5-1 and TRBJ1-2): KAGVTQTPRYLIKTRGQQVTLSCSPISGHRSVSWYQQTPGQGLQFLFEYFSETQRNKGNFPGRFSGRQFSNSRSEMNVSTLELGDSALYLCASRLDYGYTFGSGTRLTVV.